These 7 T cell receptor beta chains were all obtained from the same sample, sequenced in a study of CD8+ T cells in alopecia areata. RNA, once extracted, was reverse transcribed into cDNA for use as the sequencing template. This table comes from immunoSEQ multiplex PCR, and its TCRdb copy is limited to in-frame clones, with some not included. The repertoire holds 250,000 or so clones, with around two thirds as singletons. The sequenced sample was CD4+ T cells sorted from blood, obtained at week 0. The receptors originated from a human donor with alopecia areata.

V is TRBV30 and J is TRBJ2-7; D gene uncertain. The CDR3 has 12 residues. In germline, CDR1 is GTSNPN, CDR2 SVGIG (reference sequence). Trimming cost V 1 base and J 4 bases, with 8 bases left between them. The CDR3 DNA follows: TGTGCCTGGAGTGCGGGTCCTTACGAGCAGTACTTC. Protein product: CAWSAGPYEQYF.

The table lists this clone with a few counts. The chain employs TRBV30 and TRBJ2-7; a weak D match, TRBD1 (6 bases). Germline V gene data show CDR1 as GTSNPN and CDR2 as SVGIG (reference sequence). Trimming pared 4 bases from V and 1 base from J, leaving 11 bases between. The CDR3 is made up of 13 amino acids. CDR3 DNA sequence: TGTGCCTGGACCAGGACAGTTTCCTACGAGCAGTACTTC. Translation gives CAWTRTVSYEQYF. The whole variable domain, remainder taken from reference TRBV30 and TRBJ2-7, is SQTIHQWPATLVQPVGSPLSLECTVEGTSNPNLYWYRQAAGRGLQLLFYSVGIGQISSEVPQNLSASRPQDRQFILSSKKLLLSDSGFYLCAWTRTVSYEQYFGPGTRLTVT.

This rearrangement joins TRBV27 to TRBJ1-1; D possibly corresponds to TRBD1 (6 bases). CDR3 length equals 13 residues. The ends were cut back, 3 bases at V and 5 bases at J, with 10 bases in the middle. CDR1 and CDR2 from the germline V gene are MNHEY and SMNVEV (reference sequence). CDR3 in DNA: TGTGCCAGCAGTTTCAGGGGAGAGACTGAAGCTTTCTTT. Translating it yields CASSFRGETEAFF.

The chain couples TRBV29-1 to TRBJ2-7, with a possible D match to TRBD1 (5 bases). This CDR3 has 12 amino acids. Germline-derived CDR1 and CDR2 are SQVTM and ANQGSEA. V was pared by 4 bases and J by 6 bases, with 13 bases between. CDR3 nucleotide sequence: TGCAGCGTTGCAGTCAGGGTTAGCGAGCAGTACTTC. This codes for CSVAVRVSEQYF.

The CDR3 here is CASSDVLTDTQYF. The CDR3 nucleotides are TGTGCCAGCAGTGACGTTCTCACAGATACGCAGTATTTT. The gene calls are TRBV6-5 and TRBJ2-3, with no clear D. This CDR3 is 13 amino acids long. Trimming took off 5 bases at V and 2 bases at J, with 8 bases between the two ends. From germline, CDR1 is MNHEY and CDR2 SVGAGI.

CDR3: CASRDISTQETQYF. The CDR3 nucleotides read TGTGCCAGCAGGGACATATCAACCCAAGAGACCCAGTACTTC. The J gene is TRBJ2-5, the V gene TRBV7-2; D may be TRBD1 (5 bases). The CDR3 has 14 residues. Germline loops: CDR1 SGHTA, CDR2 FQGNSA. V lost 6 bases, J lost 1 base, and 12 bases lay in between.

The gene calls are TRBV30 and TRBJ2-6; D gene unclear. Germline V CDR1 and CDR2: GTSNPN, SVGIG (reference sequence). This CDR3 has 14 amino acids. The V end lost 0 bases, the J end lost 5 bases, and 8 bases lay between the germline ends. CDR3 sequence reads: CAWSVQERANVLTF. CDR3 coding DNA: TGTGCCTGGAGTGTACAAGAACGGGCCAACGTCCTGACTTTC.